A selection of T cell receptor beta chains follows, all from one sample in a study of T cell responses to AZD1222 COVID-19 vaccine. Generated by immunoSEQ multiplex PCR, the TCRdb table keeps only in-frame clones and is missing some. Here the sample spans some 170,000 clones, roughly nine tenths being singletons. The material was peripheral blood, obtained on day 0 of MenACWY control vaccination. The receptors here all came from an adult in good health. The CDR3 runs from the conserved cysteine through the conserved F or W. The order of the fields is V gene, clone size, J gene, D gene, CDR3 DNA, CDR3 protein. A D gene is named only where the DNA matches it firmly. Not every row has a clone size; where given, it reads once, few, many or a size class.

TRBV3-1/TRBV3-2	once	TRBJ2-7	-	TGTGCCAGCAGCCAAGATTACACAGCTACCTGCTACGAGCAGTACTTC	CASSQDYTATCYEQYF
TRBV4-1	-	TRBJ1-2	-	TGCGCCAGCAGCCAAGTAGGGGGAAGTGGCTACACCTTC	CASSQVGGSGYTF
TRBV28	-	TRBJ1-1	-	TGTGCCAGCAGTTCCCCCACGGGGAGGGGTACTGAAGCTTTCTTT	CASSSPTGRGTEAFF
TRBV24-1	-	TRBJ1-5	-	TGTGCCACCAGTGCCGGGGGCGGTGGGGATCAGCCCCAGCATTTT	CATSAGGGGDQPQHF
TRBV11-2	once	TRBJ1-2	-	TGTGCCAGCAGCCCCCCGGGGGGATATGGCTACACCTTC	CASSPPGGYGYTF
TRBV19	-	TRBJ2-7	-	TGTGCCAGTAGTATAGATCTATATGGGCAGGTTAGAGTCGAGCAGTACTTC	CASSIDLYGQVRVEQYF
TRBV4-2	-	TRBJ1-2	-	TGTGCCAGCAGCCAAGATACCGGGAATGGGTTCGTGGGCTACACCTTC	CASSQDTGNGFVGYTF
TRBV11-2	-	TRBJ1-1	-	TGTGCCAGCAGCCCAGTGGCGGGGGGACGCGTGAACACTGAAGCTTTCTTT	CASSPVAGGRVNTEAFF
TRBV3-1/TRBV3-2	-	TRBJ1-2	-	TGTGCCAGCAGCCAAGATGGACGGGGCTATGGCTACACCTTC	CASSQDGRGYGYTF
TRBV4-1	-	TRBJ2-7	-	TGCGCCAGCAGCCTCGGACTGGGGGAACGAGAGCAGTACTTC	CASSLGLGEREQYF
TRBV28	-	TRBJ1-1	TRBD1	TGTGCCAGCAGTTTCCCCCTAACGGGGACAGGCTTCACTGAAGCTTTCTTT	CASSFPLTGTGFTEAFF
TRBV12-3/TRBV12-4	-	TRBJ2-2	-	TGTGCCAGCAGTTTAAGGGGTCCCGGGGAGCTGTTTTTT	CASSLRGPGELFF
TRBV3-1/TRBV3-2	-	TRBJ2-1	-	TGTGCCAGCAGCACTAGATTAGCGACTTACCACAATGAGCAGTTCTTC	CASSTRLATYHNEQFF
TRBV7-8	-	TRBJ1-1	-	TGTGCCAGCAGCTTAGTTGAAGGGGTAGTCACTGAAGCTTTCTTT	CASSLVEGVVTEAFF
TRBV4-1	-	TRBJ2-5	TRBD2	TGCGCCAGCAGCCAGGACCGGGCCGCCGGGAGGGAGACCCAGTACTTC	CASSQDRAAGRETQYF
TRBV5-8	-	TRBJ1-6	TRBD1	TGTGCCAGCAGCTCCCGGGACAGATTAAATTCACCCCTCCACTTT	CASSSRDRLNSPLHF
TRBV18	-	TRBJ2-3	TRBD1	TGTGCCAGCTCACCACCGCAGGGGGCCACGCAGTATTTT	CASSPPQGATQYF
TRBV4-3	-	TRBJ2-1	TRBD2	TGCGCCAGCAGCCAAGGATTACTTAGCGGCGCGGGAGATGAGCAGTTCTTC	CASSQGLLSGAGDEQFF
TRBV30	once	TRBJ2-5	-	TGTGCCTGGAGTACTGGGGGCGGGTGGGAGACCCAGTACTTC	CAWSTGGGWETQYF
TRBV11-3	-	TRBJ2-7	TRBD2	TGTGCCAGCAGGGGGGGGGAACACGAGCAGTACTTC	CASRGGEHEQYF
TRBV19	-	TRBJ2-7	-	TGTGCCAGTAGTACCTTAGCGGATGACTACGAGCAGTACTTC	CASSTLADDYEQYF
TRBV18	-	TRBJ2-2	-	TGTGCCAGCTCACCAGGGAGAGGCGTAATCCCCGGGGAGCTGTTTTTT	CASSPGRGVIPGELFF
TRBV5-1	-	TRBJ2-2	-	TGCGCCAGCAGCTTGTTACAGGACACCGGGGAGCTGTTTTTT	CASSLLQDTGELFF
TRBV14	few	TRBJ1-4	-	TGTGCCAGCAGCCAAGGAACCCCGTGGGAGGGTAGCGAAAAACTGTTTTTT	CASSQGTPWEGSEKLFF
TRBV3-1/TRBV3-2	-	TRBJ2-3	TRBD2	TGTGCCAGCAGGGGGACTAGCGGCACAGATACGCAGTATTTT	CASRGTSGTDTQYF
TRBV19	-	TRBJ2-7	-	TGTGCCAGTGGTCAAGGCCGTAGCTACGAGCAGTACTTC	CASGQGRSYEQYF
TRBV10-1	-	TRBJ2-1	TRBD2	TGCGCCAGCAGTGAGTCGTTAGCGGGAGCCAATGAGCAGTTCTTC	CASSESLAGANEQFF
TRBV2	once	TRBJ2-6	-	TGTGCCAGCGGGATCGGAGCCGGGGCCAACGTCCTGACTTTC	CASGIGAGANVLTF
TRBV27	-	TRBJ2-7	TRBD2	TGTGCCAGCAGTCTAGCGGGAGGGCCGTACGAGCAGTACTTC	CASSLAGGPYEQYF
TRBV28	once	TRBJ2-5	TRBD2	TGTGCCAGCAGCTATCAGCGGGAGTGGGTCCTTGGACAAGAGACCCAGTACTTC	CASSYQREWVLGQETQYF
TRBV14	-	TRBJ1-1	-	TGTGCCACCTTACCTCGGGACCACGAGGGAACTGAAGCTTTCTTT	CATLPRDHEGTEAFF
TRBV6-1	-	TRBJ2-5	-	TGTGCCAGCAGTACGGATGTGGGCCAAGAGACCCAGTACTTC	CASSTDVGQETQYF
TRBV30	-	TRBJ1-4	-	TGTGCCTGGAATGGAGGATTCGAAAAACTGTTTTTT	CAWNGGFEKLFF
TRBV19	-	TRBJ1-1	-	TGTGCCAGTAGTACCGGGCCCACTGAAGCTTTCTTT	CASSTGPTEAFF
TRBV4-2	-	TRBJ1-6	-	TGTGCCAGCAGCCAGGAAACAGGAGCAAATTCACCCCTCCACTTT	CASSQETGANSPLHF
TRBV30	-	TRBJ2-7	TRBD2	TGTGCCTGGAGTCCCGACCTAGCGGGAGTTGAGGACGAGCAGTACTTC	CAWSPDLAGVEDEQYF
TRBV27	-	TRBJ1-5	-	TGTGCCAGCAGTTTAGTTAGTGGTAGTCAGCCCCAGCATTTT	CASSLVSGSQPQHF
TRBV3-1/TRBV3-2	-	TRBJ2-3	-	TGTGCCAGCAGCCAAGTGGCAGATACGCAGTATTTT	CASSQVADTQYF
TRBV19	-	TRBJ1-6	-	TGTGCCAGTAGCATGGACAGTACAAGCTCCTATAATTCACCCCTCCACTTT	CASSMDSTSSYNSPLHF
TRBV28	-	TRBJ2-7	-	TGTGCCAGCAGTTTTGGAACCCTAAAGTCCAACGAGCAGTACTTC	CASSFGTLKSNEQYF
TRBV10-3	-	TRBJ1-1	-	TGTGCCATCGCCATGGGGGGTGTTGGTGAAGCTTTCTTT	CAIAMGGVGEAFF
TRBV19	once	TRBJ2-1	TRBD2	TGTGCCAGTAGGCCTGGGGGGGGCAATGAGCAGTTCTTC	CASRPGGGNEQFF
TRBV5-1	-	TRBJ1-2	TRBD1	TGCGCCAGCAGCTCCGGGACAGGGAAGGATGGCTACACCTTC	CASSSGTGKDGYTF
TRBV19	-	TRBJ1-4	-	TGTGCCAGTAGTTCCCCGAATGAAAAACTGTTTTTT	CASSSPNEKLFF
TRBV4-2	-	TRBJ1-4	-	TGTGCCAGCAGCGCTGAAGGACGCCTCAATGAAAAACTGTTTTTT	CASSAEGRLNEKLFF
TRBV18	-	TRBJ1-1	-	TGTGCCAGCCTGGGGAGTAACACTGAAGCTTTCTTT	CASLGSNTEAFF
TRBV10-1	-	TRBJ2-1	-	TGCGCCAGCAGTGATACGGGGGAGCCAAAGGATGAGCAGTTCTTC	CASSDTGEPKDEQFF
TRBV6-1	-	TRBJ2-2	-	TGTGCCAGCAGTGAAGGCCGGCCGAACACCGGGGAGCTGTTTTTT	CASSEGRPNTGELFF
TRBV19	-	TRBJ1-1	-	TGTGCCAGTAGTGCGGGCGTGGGGGCTTGGAACACTGAAGCTTTCTTT	CASSAGVGAWNTEAFF
TRBV5-1	once	TRBJ1-1	-	TGCGCCAGCAGCGCCGCAGGGGACACTGAAGCTTTCTTT	CASSAAGDTEAFF
TRBV5-1	-	TRBJ2-2	TRBD2	TGCGCCAGCAGCTTGGTAGCGGGGCGAACCGGGGAGCTGTTTTTT	CASSLVAGRTGELFF
TRBV2	-	TRBJ2-7	-	TGTGCCAGCAGCATGACTGGCTACGAGCAGTACTTC	CASSMTGYEQYF
TRBV9	medium-sized	TRBJ2-3	-	TGTGCCAGCAGCCCCCAGATCGGGTCTCCGACGACGCAGTATTTT	CASSPQIGSPTTQYF
TRBV29-1	-	TRBJ2-3	TRBD2	TGCAGCGTGACTTATCCTAAGCGTCGCGGGAGCTTCAGCACAGATACGCAGTATTTT	CSVTYPKRRGSFSTDTQYF
TRBV9	-	TRBJ2-7	TRBD2	TGTGCCAGCAGCACCGGGAGGCACTACGAGCAGTACTTC	CASSTGRHYEQYF